Listed here are 5 T cell receptor beta chains from one sample, sequenced in a study of cytomegalovirus exposure and HLA in healthy donors. PCR was performed using 60 Vbeta and 13 Jbeta primers. TCRdb's table, derived via immunoSEQ multiplex PCR, lists solely in-frame clones and lacks some. The sample shows tens of thousands of clones, 84% of them seen only once. The sequenced sample was PBMCs. The source of these receptors is a woman aged 18-29 years in good health and CMV-seropositive.

The chain is built from TRBV27 and TRBJ1-1, with no clear D. V shed 6 bases and J shed 0 bases, with 11 bases lying between them. This CDR3 comprises 14 residues. CDR1 and CDR2 from the germline V gene are MNHEY and SMNVEV (reference sequence). CDR3 region: CASSPRLVNTEAFF. The DNA of the CDR3 is TGTGCCAGCAGCCCTCGACTCGTGAACACTGAAGCTTTCTTT.

CDR3 in amino acids: CASSVWSGGGTDTQYF. In nucleotides, the CDR3 is TGTGCCAGCAGCGTATGGAGCGGGGGGGGCACAGATACGCAGTATTTT. V gene TRBV9 combines with J gene TRBJ2-3; 10 bases map to TRBD2. CDR3 size: 16 residues. Germline V gene data show CDR1 as SGDLS and CDR2 as YYNGEE. Germline trimming cut 1 base from V and 1 base from J; bases unmatched to any gene: 3.

The V and J genes are TRBV7-8 and TRBJ1-5; 8 bases are a match to TRBD1. CDR1 is SGHVS, CDR2 FQNEAQ, per germline. The CDR3 extends over 18 amino acids. Trimming at V came to 3 bases and at J to 1 base, leaving 11 bases not matched to a gene. This CDR3 reads CASSFTPGQGSSNQPQHF. The CDR3 DNA reads TGTGCCAGCAGCTTTACACCCGGACAGGGATCAAGCAATCAGCCCCAGCATTTT.

The CDR3 region is CASSPRDRSYTF. CDR3 nucleotide sequence: TGTGCCAGCAGTCCCAGGGACAGGAGCTACACCTTC. The V and J genes are TRBV6-1 and TRBJ1-2, with 8 bases that match TRBD1. In germline, CDR1 is MNHNS, CDR2 SASEGT. The CDR3 totals 12 residues. The V gene end was trimmed by 5 bases and the J gene end by 9 bases; junction bases not matched to a gene: 5.

The gene calls are TRBV7-9 and TRBJ1-6; D is perhaps TRBD1 (6 bases). Trimming removed 6 bases at V and 6 bases at J, with 9 bases between. The germline gives CDR1 SEHNR, CDR2 FQNEAQ (reference sequence). The CDR3 is 13 residues long. DNA for the CDR3: TGTGCCAGCAGTCAGGGGTTTAATTCACCCCTCCACTTT. This encodes CASSQGFNSPLHF.